This T cell receptor beta chain was obtained from a study of memory CD8 T cells in hepatitis C reinfection. Overall study context: Late or post reinfection samples were taken 12 to 24 weeks after detection.

The method was immunoSEQ multiplex PCR; TCRdb's version includes in-frame clones alone and lacks a portion of them. The repertoire includes about 46,000 clones, roughly 87% of them detected once, and 0.6% to 0.85% sits in the top ten. Trimming took 3 bases from V and 3 from J, leaving 9 bases between them. Germline V gene lookup returns CDR1 ENHRY and CDR2 SYGVKD. The CDR3 runs to 13 residues. The time point denotes: late/post reinfection, 12 to 24 weeks after detection. No in vitro expansion preceded TCR sequencing of the sorted cells. The gene calls are TRBV10-3 and TRBJ2-7, with D maybe TRBD1 (6 bases). This receptor was taken from a man aged 18-30 years with hepatitis C virus infection. Input material: naive CD8+ T cells sorted from blood. CDR3 amino acids: CAISDEGVYEQYF. CDR3 DNA: TGTGCCATCAGTGACGAGGGGGTCTACGAGCAGTACTTC.